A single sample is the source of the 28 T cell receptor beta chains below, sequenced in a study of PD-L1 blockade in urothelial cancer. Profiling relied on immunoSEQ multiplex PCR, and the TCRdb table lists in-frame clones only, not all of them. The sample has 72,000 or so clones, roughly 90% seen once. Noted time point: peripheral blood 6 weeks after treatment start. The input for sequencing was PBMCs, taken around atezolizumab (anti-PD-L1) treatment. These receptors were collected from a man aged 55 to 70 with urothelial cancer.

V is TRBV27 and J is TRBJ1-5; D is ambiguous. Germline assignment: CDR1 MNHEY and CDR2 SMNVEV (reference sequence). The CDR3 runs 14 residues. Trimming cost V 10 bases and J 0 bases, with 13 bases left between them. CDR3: CAIQWPNSNQPQHF. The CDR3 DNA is TGTGCCATCCAATGGCCGAATAGCAATCAGCCCCAGCATTTT.

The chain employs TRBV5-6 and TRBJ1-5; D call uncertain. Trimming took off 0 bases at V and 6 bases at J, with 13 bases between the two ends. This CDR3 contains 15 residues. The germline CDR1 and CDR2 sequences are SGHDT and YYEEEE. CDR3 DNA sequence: TGTGCCAGCAGCTTGGGCAGGTCGATGGCTCAGCCCCAGCATTTT. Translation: CASSLGRSMAQPQHF.

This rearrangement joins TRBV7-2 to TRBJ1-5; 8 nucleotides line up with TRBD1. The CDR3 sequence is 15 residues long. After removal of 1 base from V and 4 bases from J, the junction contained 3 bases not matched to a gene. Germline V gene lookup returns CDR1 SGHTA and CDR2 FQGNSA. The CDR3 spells CASSLVQGGNQPQHF. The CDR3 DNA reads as TGTGCCAGCAGCTTAGTACAGGGGGGTAATCAGCCCCAGCATTTT.

This chain's CDR3 is CASSPDNSPLHF. CDR3 nucleotide sequence: TGTGCCAGCTCACCCGATAATTCACCCCTCCACTTT. This chain links TRBV18 with TRBJ1-6; D uncertain. Germline V CDR1 and CDR2: KGHSH, LQKENI. This CDR3 has 12 amino acids. V was pared by 3 bases and J by 5 bases, with 2 bases between.

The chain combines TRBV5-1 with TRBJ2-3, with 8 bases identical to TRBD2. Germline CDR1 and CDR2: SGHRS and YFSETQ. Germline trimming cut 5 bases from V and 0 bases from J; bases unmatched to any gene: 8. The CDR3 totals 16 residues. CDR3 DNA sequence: TGCGCCAGCAGTCGTCTAGCGGGCACTAGCACAGATACGCAGTATTTT. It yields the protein CASSRLAGTSTDTQYF.

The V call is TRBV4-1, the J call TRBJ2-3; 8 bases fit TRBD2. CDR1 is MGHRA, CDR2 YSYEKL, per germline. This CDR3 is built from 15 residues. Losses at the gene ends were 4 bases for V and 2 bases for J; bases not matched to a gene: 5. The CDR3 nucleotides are TGCGCCAGCAGCCTCATAGCGGGGCTCACAGATACGCAGTATTTT. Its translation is CASSLIAGLTDTQYF.

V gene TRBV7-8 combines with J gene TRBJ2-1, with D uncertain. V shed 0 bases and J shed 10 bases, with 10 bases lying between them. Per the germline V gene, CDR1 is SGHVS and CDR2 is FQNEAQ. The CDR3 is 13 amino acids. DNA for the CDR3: TGTGCCAGCAGCTTAGCGGAGCTTAGGGAGCAGTTCTTC. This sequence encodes CASSLAELREQFF.

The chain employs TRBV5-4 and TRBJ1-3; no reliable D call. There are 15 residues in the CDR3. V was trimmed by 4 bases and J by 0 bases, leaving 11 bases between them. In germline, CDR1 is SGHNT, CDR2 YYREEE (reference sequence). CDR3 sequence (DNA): TGTGCCAGCAGCCTTGGGCAGACCTCTGGAAACACCATATATTTT. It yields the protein CASSLGQTSGNTIYF. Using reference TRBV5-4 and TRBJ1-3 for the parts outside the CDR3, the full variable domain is ETGVTQSPTHLIKTRGQQVTLRCSSQSGHNTVSWYQQALGQGPQFIFQYYREEENGRGNFPPRFSGLQFPNYSSELNVNALELDDSALYLCASSLGQTSGNTIYFGEGSWLTVV.

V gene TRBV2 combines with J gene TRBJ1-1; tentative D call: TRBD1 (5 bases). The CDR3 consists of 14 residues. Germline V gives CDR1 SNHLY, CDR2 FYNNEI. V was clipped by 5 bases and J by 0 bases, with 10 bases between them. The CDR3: CASSPKGLNTEAFF. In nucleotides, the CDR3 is TGTGCCAGCAGTCCCAAGGGGTTGAACACTGAAGCTTTCTTT.

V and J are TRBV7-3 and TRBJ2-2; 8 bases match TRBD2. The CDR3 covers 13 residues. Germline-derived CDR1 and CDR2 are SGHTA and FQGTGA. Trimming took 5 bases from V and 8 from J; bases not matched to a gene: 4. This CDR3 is CASSISGTGELFF. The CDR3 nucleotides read TGTGCCAGCAGCATTAGCGGGACTGGGGAGCTGTTTTTT.

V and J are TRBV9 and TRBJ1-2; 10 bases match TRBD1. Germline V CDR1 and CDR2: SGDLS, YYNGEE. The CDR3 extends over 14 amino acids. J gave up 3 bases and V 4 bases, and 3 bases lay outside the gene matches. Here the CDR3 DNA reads TGTGCCAGCAGCCGGGACAGGGGCTACTATGGCTACACCTTC. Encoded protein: CASSRDRGYYGYTF.

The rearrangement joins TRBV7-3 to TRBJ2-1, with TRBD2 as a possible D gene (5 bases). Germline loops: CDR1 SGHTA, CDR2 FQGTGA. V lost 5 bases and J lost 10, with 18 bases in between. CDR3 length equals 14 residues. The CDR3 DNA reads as TGTGCCAGCAGCCCGACTACTAGTTTCGGAGAGCAGTTCTTC. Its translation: CASSPTTSFGEQFF.

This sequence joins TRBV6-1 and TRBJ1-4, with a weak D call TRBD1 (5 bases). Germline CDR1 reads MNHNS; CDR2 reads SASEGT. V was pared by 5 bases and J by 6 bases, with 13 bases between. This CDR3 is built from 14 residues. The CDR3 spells CASSQGRRDEKLFF. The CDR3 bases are TGTGCCAGCAGTCAGGGCCGGAGGGATGAAAAACTGTTTTTT.

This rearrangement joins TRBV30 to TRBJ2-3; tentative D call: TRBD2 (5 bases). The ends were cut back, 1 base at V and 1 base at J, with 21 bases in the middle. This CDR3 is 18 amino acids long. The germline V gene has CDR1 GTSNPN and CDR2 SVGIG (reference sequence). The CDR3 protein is CAWSAIHPVWRGTDTQYF. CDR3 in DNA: TGTGCCTGGAGTGCCATCCATCCGGTCTGGCGGGGCACAGATACGCAGTATTTT.

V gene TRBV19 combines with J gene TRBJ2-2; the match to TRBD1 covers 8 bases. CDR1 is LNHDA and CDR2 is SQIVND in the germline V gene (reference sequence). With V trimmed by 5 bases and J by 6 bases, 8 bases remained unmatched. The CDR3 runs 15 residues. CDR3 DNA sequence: TGTGCCAGTAGTGCGCAGGGGGCGCGATCCGGGGAGCTGTTTTTT. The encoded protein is CASSAQGARSGELFF.

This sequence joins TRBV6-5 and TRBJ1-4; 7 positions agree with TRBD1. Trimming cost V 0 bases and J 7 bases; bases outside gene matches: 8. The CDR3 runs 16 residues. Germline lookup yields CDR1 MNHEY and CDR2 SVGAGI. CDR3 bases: TGTGCCAGCAGTTACTCGGGCAGGGGGATCGGTGAAAAACTGTTTTTT. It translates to CASSYSGRGIGEKLFF.

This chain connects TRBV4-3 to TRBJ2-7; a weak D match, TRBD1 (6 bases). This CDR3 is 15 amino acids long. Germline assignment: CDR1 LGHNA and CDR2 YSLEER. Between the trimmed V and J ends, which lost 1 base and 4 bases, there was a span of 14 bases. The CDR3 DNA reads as TGCGCCAGCAGCCAAGCTTGGCAGGGGAATTACGAGCAGTACTTC. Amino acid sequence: CASSQAWQGNYEQYF.

The CDR3 loop is CAISAATNEKLFF. CDR3 coding DNA: TGTGCCATCAGTGCAGCAACTAATGAAAAACTGTTTTTT. This chain links TRBV10-3 with TRBJ1-4; the D is unclear. Germline CDR1 is ENHRY and CDR2 is SYGVKD. Trimming pared 4 bases from V and 0 bases from J, leaving 3 bases between. This CDR3 contains 13 residues.

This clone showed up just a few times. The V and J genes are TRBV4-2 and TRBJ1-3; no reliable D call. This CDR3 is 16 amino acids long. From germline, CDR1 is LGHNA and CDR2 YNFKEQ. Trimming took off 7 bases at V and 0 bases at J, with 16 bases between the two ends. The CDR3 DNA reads TGTGCCAGCACCGTAAACCCCGGAGACTCTGGAAACACCATATATTTT. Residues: CASTVNPGDSGNTIYF.

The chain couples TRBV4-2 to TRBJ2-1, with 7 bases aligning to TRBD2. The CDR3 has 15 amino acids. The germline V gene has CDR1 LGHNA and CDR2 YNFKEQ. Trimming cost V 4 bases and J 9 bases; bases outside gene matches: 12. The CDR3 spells CASSLGLSGTGEQFF. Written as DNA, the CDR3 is TGTGCCAGCAGCCTCGGACTAAGCGGGACGGGTGAGCAGTTCTTC.

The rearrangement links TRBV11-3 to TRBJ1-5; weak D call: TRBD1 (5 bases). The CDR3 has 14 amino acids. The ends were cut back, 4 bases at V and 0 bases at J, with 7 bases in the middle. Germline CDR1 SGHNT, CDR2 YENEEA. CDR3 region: CASSSDSSNQPQHF. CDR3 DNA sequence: TGTGCCAGCAGCTCAGACAGTAGCAATCAGCCCCAGCATTTT. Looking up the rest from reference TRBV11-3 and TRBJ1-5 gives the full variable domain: EAGVVQSPRYKIIEKKQPVAFWCNPISGHNTLYWYLQNLGQGPELLIRYENEEAVDDSQLPKDRFSAERLKGVDSTLKIQPAELGDSAVYLCASSSDSSNQPQHFGDGTRLSIL.

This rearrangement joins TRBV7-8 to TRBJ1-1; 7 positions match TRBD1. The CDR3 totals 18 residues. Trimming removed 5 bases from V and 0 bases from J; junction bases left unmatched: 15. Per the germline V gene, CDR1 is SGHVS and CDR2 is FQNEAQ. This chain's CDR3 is CASSPPRRFQGVNTEAFF. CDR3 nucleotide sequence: TGTGCCAGCAGCCCCCCTAGACGGTTTCAGGGGGTGAACACTGAAGCTTTCTTT. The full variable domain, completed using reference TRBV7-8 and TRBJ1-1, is GAGVSQSPRYKVAKRGQDVALRCDPISGHVSLFWYQQALGQGPEFLTYFQNEAQLDKSGLPSDRFFAERPEGSVSTLKIQRTQQEDSAVYLCASSPPRRFQGVNTEAFFGQGTRLTVV.

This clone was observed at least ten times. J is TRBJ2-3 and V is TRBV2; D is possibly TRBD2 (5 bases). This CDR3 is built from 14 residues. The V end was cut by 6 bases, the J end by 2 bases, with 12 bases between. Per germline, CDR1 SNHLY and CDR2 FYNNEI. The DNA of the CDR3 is TGTGCCAGCAGCATCGAGACTAACACAGATACGCAGTATTTT. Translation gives CASSIETNTDTQYF.

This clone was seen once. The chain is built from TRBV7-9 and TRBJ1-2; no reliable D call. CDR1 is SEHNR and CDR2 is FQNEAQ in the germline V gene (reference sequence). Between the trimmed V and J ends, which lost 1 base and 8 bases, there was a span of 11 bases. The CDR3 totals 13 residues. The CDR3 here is CASSLDRGIGYTF. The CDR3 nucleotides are TGTGCCAGCAGCTTAGACCGAGGGATCGGCTACACCTTC.

CDR3 residues: CASSEDVGRAHYSNQPQHF. CDR3 in DNA: TGTGCCAGCAGTGAAGATGTAGGGAGAGCCCACTATAGCAATCAGCCCCAGCATTTT. The chain recombines TRBV6-1 with TRBJ1-5; D is unresolved. Germline V CDR1 and CDR2: MNHNS, SASEGT. CDR3 size: 19 residues. The ends were cut back, 1 base at V and 0 bases at J, with 19 bases in the middle.

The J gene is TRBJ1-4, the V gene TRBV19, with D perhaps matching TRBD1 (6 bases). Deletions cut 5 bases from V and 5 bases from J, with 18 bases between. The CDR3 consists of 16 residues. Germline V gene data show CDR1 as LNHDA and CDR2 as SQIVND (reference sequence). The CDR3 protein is CASSPRTEQLNEKLFF. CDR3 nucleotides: TGTGCCAGTAGTCCCCGGACAGAGCAACTAAATGAAAAACTGTTTTTT. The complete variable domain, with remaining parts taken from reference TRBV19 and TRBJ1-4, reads DGGITQSPKYLFRKEGQNVTLSCEQNLNHDAMYWYRQDPGQGLRLIYYSQIVNDFQKGDIAEGYSVSREKKESFPLTVTSAQKNPTAFYLCASSPRTEQLNEKLFFGSGTQLSVL.

The CDR3 DNA reads as TGCAGCGTACAGGGCGCCTCCGAGCCCCAGCATTTT. It encodes CSVQGASEPQHF. This sequence joins TRBV29-1 and TRBJ1-5; possibly TRBD1 for D (6 bases). Per germline, CDR1 SQVTM and CDR2 ANQGSEA. The CDR3 has 12 residues. Trimming removed 6 bases from V and 8 bases from J, with 14 bases in between. The variable domain in full, with the rest retrieved from reference TRBV29-1 and TRBJ1-5, is SAVISQKPSRDICQRGTSLTIQCQVDSQVTMMFWYRQQPGQSLTLIATANQGSEATYESGFVIDKFPISRPNLTFSTLTVSNMSPEDSSIYLCSVQGASEPQHFGDGTRLSIL.

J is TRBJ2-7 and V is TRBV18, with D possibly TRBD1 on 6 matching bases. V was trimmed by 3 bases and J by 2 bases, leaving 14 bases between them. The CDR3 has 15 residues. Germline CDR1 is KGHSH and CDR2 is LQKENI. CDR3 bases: TGTGCCAGCTCACCCGGGCAGGGGACAACCTACGAGCAGTACTTC. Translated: CASSPGQGTTYEQYF.